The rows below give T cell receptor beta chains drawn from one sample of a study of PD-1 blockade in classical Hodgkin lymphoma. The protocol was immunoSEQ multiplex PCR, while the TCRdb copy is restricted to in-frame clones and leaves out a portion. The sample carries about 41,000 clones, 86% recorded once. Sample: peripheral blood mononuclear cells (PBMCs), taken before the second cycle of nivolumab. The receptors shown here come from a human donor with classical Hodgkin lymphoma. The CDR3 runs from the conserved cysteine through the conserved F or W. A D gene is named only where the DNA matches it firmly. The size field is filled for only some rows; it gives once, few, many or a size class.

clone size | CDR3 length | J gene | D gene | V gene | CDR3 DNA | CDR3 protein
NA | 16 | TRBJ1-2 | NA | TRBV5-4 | TGTGCCAGCAGCTTGGCGTTCGGTAGAGGGTCTGATGGCTACACCTTC | CASSLAFGRGSDGYTF
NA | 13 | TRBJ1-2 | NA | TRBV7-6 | TGTGCCAGCAGCTCAGGACCGAACTATGGCTACACCTTC | CASSSGPNYGYTF
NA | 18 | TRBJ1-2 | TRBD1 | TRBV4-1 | TGCGCCAGCAGCCAGACACATTCCGGGACAGGGGGCGACTATGGCTACACCTTC | CASSQTHSGTGGDYGYTF
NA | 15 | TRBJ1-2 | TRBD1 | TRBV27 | TGTGCCAGCAAACGGGACAGGGAGACTTCTAGTGGCTACACCTTC | CASKRDRETSSGYTF
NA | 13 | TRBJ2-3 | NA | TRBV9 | TGTGCCAGCAGCGTAGGGGACGCAGATACGCAGTATTTT | CASSVGDADTQYF
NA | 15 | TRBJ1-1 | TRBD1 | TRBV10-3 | TGTGCCATCAGGAAGGAGGACAGGGTGAACACTGAAGCTTTCTTT | CAIRKEDRVNTEAFF
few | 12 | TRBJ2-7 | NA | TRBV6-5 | TGTGCCAGCAGCCTAGGACAGAACGAGCAGTACTTC | CASSLGQNEQYF
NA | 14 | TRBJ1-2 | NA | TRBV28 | TGTGCCAGCAGACTCCCACAGGAGGGCTATGGCTACACCTTC | CASRLPQEGYGYTF
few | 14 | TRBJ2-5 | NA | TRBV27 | TGTGCCAGCAGTTCCTCGTGGGTACAAGAGACCCAGTACTTC | CASSSSWVQETQYF
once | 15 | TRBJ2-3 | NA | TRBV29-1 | TGCAGCGTGGCCCGGCGGGGGCGGCACGTAGATACGCAGTATTTT | CSVARRGRHVDTQYF
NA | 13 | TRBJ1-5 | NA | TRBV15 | TGTGCCACCAGCAGGGACAGAGGTCAGCCCCAGCATTTT | CATSRDRGQPQHF
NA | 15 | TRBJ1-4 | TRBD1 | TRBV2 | TGTGCCAGCAGGGTAGGACAGGGATCTAATGAAAAACTGTTTTTT | CASRVGQGSNEKLFF
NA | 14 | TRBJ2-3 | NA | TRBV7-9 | TGTGCCAGCCAGGTCAGGGGGGTTTCTGATACGCAGTATTTT | CASQVRGVSDTQYF
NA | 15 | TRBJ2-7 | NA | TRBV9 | TGTGCCAGCAGCCCGTCCGGAAGGGGTTGGGACGAGCAGTACTTC | CASSPSGRGWDEQYF
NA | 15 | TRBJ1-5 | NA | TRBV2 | TGTGCCAGCAGTGGACGCCGGGGCAGAAATCAGCCCCAGCATTTT | CASSGRRGRNQPQHF
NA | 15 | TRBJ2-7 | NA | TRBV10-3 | TGTGCCATCAGTGAGTCTCCGGACAGCACCTACGAGCAGTACTTC | CAISESPDSTYEQYF
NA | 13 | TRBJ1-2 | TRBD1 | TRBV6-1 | TGTGCCAGCAGTACAGGGGCTTTCTATGGCTACACCTTC | CASSTGAFYGYTF
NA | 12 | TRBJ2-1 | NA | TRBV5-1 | TGCGCCAGCAGCTTGGGAGGGAATGAGCAGTTCTTC | CASSLGGNEQFF
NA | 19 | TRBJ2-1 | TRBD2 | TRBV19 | TGTGCCAGTTGGGGCCTAGGGGAGGGAGGTTTTAGCTCCTACAATGAGCAGTTCTTC | CASWGLGEGGFSSYNEQFF
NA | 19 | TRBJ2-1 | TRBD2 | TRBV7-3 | TGTGCCAGCAGCCCCTCGGCGGGTAAGCGGGGGGGCCGAGGGAATGAGCAGTTCTTC | CASSPSAGKRGGRGNEQFF
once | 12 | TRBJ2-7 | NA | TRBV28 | TGCAAGGGGGCGGGAGATGGCTACGAGCAGTACTTC | CKGAGDGYEQYF
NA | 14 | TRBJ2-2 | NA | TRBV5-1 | TGCGCCAGCAGCTTGGATGGTAACACCGGGGAGCTGTTTTTT | CASSLDGNTGELFF
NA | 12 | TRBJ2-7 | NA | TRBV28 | TGTGCCAGCAGTTCAAATCCCTACGAGCAGTACTTC | CASSSNPYEQYF
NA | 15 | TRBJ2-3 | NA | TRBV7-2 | TGTGCCAGCAGCGCGGGGCCACTAGCCCCAGATACGCAGTATTTT | CASSAGPLAPDTQYF
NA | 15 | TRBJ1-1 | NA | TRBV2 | TGTGCCAGCATCCGAAGGGAGGGGCTCGCTAGTGAAGCTTTCTTT | CASIRREGLASEAFF
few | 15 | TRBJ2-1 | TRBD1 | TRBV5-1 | TGCGCCAGCAGCTTGGGAGGGACAGTCTACAATGAGCAGTTCTTC | CASSLGGTVYNEQFF
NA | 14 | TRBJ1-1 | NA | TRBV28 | TGTGCCAGCAGTTTGAGGCCGATGAACACTGAAGCTTTCTTT | CASSLRPMNTEAFF
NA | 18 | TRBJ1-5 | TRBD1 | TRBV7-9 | TGTGCCAGCAGCTTAGGTGGGACAGGGGGTTTAGGCAATCAGCCCCAGCATTTT | CASSLGGTGGLGNQPQHF
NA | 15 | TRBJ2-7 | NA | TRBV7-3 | TGTGCCAGCAGCTTAATGCTAGGGCAGGGCTACGAGCAGTACTTC | CASSLMLGQGYEQYF
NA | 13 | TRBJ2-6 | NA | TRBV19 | TGTGCCAGTAGTATAAATGGGGCCAACGTCCTGACTTTC | CASSINGANVLTF
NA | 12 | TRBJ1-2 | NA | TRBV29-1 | TGCAGCGTTGATTCAGAGGGGTATGGCTACACCTTC | CSVDSEGYGYTF
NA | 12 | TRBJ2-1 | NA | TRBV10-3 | TGTGCCATCGTTGACGGCTACAATGAGCAGTTCTTC | CAIVDGYNEQFF
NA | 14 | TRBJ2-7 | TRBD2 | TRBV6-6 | TGTGCCAGCAGTTACATCGGGACTAGCGGGAGTAGGCACTTC | CASSYIGTSGSRHF
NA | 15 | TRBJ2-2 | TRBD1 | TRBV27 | TGTGCCAGCAGCCCGACAGGGTTGGCCCCCGGGGAGCTGTTTTTT | CASSPTGLAPGELFF
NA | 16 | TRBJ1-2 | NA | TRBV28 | TGTGCCAGCAGTGAAGGGGGGAAGGGAACAAACTATGGCTACACCTTC | CASSEGGKGTNYGYTF
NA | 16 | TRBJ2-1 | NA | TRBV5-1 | TGCGCCAGCAGCTTGGGTGAGATTAGCTCCTACAATGAGCAGTTCTTC | CASSLGEISSYNEQFF
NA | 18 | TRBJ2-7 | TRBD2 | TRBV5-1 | TGCGCCAGCAGCCTCGGACTAGCGGGAGCCCCGGGCTCCTACGAGCAGTACTTC | CASSLGLAGAPGSYEQYF
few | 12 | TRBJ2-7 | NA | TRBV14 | TGTGCCAGCGAATATGGCCCGTACGAGCAGTACTTC | CASEYGPYEQYF
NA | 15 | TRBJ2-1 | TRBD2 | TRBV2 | TGTGCCGGCGGGACTAGCGGGGGGGCCTACAATGAGCAGTTCTTC | CAGGTSGGAYNEQFF
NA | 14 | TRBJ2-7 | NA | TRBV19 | TGTGCCAGTAGTAACAGGGAAGGGGACTACGAGCAGTACTTC | CASSNREGDYEQYF
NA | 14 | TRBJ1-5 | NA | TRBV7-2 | TGTGCCAGCAGCTTAGATAGGGGCAATCAGCCCCAGCATTTT | CASSLDRGNQPQHF
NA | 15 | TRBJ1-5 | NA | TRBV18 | TGTGCCAGCTCCGGGACGGGGGCGAGCAATCAGCCCCAGCATTTT | CASSGTGASNQPQHF
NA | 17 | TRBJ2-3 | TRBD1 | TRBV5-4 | TGTGCCAGCAGCTTGTTAGGGACAGGGATGGAGACAGATACGCAGTATTTT | CASSLLGTGMETDTQYF
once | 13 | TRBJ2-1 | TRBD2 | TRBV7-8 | TGTGCCAGCAGCTTTAGCGGGGGGGCGAGGGAGTTCTTC | CASSFSGGAREFF